The rows below give T cell receptor beta chains drawn from one sample of a study of T cell responses to AZD1222 COVID-19 vaccine. Assay: immunoSEQ multiplex PCR; the TCRdb copy retains only in-frame clones and omits some. The repertoire holds some 170,000 clones, with roughly 94% as singletons. The input for sequencing was peripheral blood, taken 28 days after the second AZD1222 dose. Every receptor here comes from an adult who received the AZD1222 COVID-19 vaccine. Both conserved end residues are part of each CDR3. Each record gives: J gene, clone size, D gene, V gene, CDR3 DNA, CDR3 protein. A D gene is named only where the DNA matches it firmly. Expanded clones are given a class, and other clones once, few, many or no size at all.

J: TRBJ1-5
size: NA
D: NA
V: TRBV29-1
DNA: TGCAGCGTTCTGGCTGGGGGCAATCAGCCCCAGCATTTT
CDR3: CSVLAGGNQPQHF

J: TRBJ2-7
size: NA
D: TRBD2
V: TRBV18
DNA: TGTGCCAGCTCACCACGATATAGCGGGAGTAAGTACGAGCAGTACTTC
CDR3: CASSPRYSGSKYEQYF

J: TRBJ1-6
size: NA
D: NA
V: TRBV27
DNA: TGTGCCAGCAGTGCTGGCGGGTGGTCACCCCTCCACTTT
CDR3: CASSAGGWSPLHF

J: TRBJ1-2
size: once
D: TRBD1
V: TRBV29-1
DNA: TGCAGCGTTGAACTTCGGACAGGGGCATTCTATGGCTACACCTTC
CDR3: CSVELRTGAFYGYTF

J: TRBJ2-3
size: NA
D: TRBD1
V: TRBV2
DNA: TGTGCCAGCAGTGACCCGGGACAGGGTCCCGATACGCAGTATTTT
CDR3: CASSDPGQGPDTQYF

J: TRBJ2-5
size: NA
D: NA
V: TRBV19
DNA: TGTGCCAGTAGTGACGGAGGGGGGGAGACCCAGTACTTC
CDR3: CASSDGGGETQYF

J: TRBJ1-1
size: NA
D: NA
V: TRBV29-1
DNA: TGCAGCGTTGGAGCTGGCGGGGTGAACACTGAAGCTTTCTTT
CDR3: CSVGAGGVNTEAFF

J: TRBJ2-1
size: NA
D: TRBD2
V: TRBV5-1
DNA: TGCGCCAGCAGCTTGGCGGATGGGGGGGTGCAGTTCTTC
CDR3: CASSLADGGVQFF

J: TRBJ1-2
size: NA
D: NA
V: TRBV19
DNA: TGTGCCAGTAGTAAGGGACTTTTAGGGAATCATGGCTACACCTTC
CDR3: CASSKGLLGNHGYTF

J: TRBJ2-1
size: NA
D: TRBD2
V: TRBV7-9
DNA: TGTGCCAGCAGGGGACTAGCTTCTAGCTCCTACAATGAGCAGTTCTTC
CDR3: CASRGLASSSYNEQFF

J: TRBJ1-2
size: NA
D: TRBD1
V: TRBV4-1
DNA: TGCGCCAGCAGCCAAAGCAGAGGGGGCAAGAACTATGGCTACACCTTC
CDR3: CASSQSRGGKNYGYTF

J: TRBJ2-5
size: NA
D: NA
V: TRBV4-1
DNA: TGCGCCAGCAGCCAACCCGCGGGTGTAGAGACCCAGTACTTC
CDR3: CASSQPAGVETQYF

J: TRBJ1-2
size: NA
D: NA
V: TRBV7-8
DNA: TGTGCCAGCAGCTTAGCCTACCCCGGATTTAACTATGGCTACACCTTC
CDR3: CASSLAYPGFNYGYTF

J: TRBJ1-6
size: NA
D: NA
V: TRBV11-2
DNA: TGTGCCAGCAGCGCACAGGGTTTGAGGAATTCACCCCTCCACTTT
CDR3: CASSAQGLRNSPLHF

J: TRBJ2-5
size: NA
D: NA
V: TRBV2
DNA: TGTGCCAGCAGTGAATTGAACGGGGGAGAGACCCAGTACTTC
CDR3: CASSELNGGETQYF

J: TRBJ2-7
size: few
D: TRBD2
V: TRBV15
DNA: TGTGCCACCAGCAGAGATGGGACTAGCGGGACCCAGGCGCAGTACTTC
CDR3: CATSRDGTSGTQAQYF

J: TRBJ1-1
size: NA
D: NA
V: TRBV21-1
DNA: TGTGCCAGCAGCAAAGATCGGGCCCCACAGGGGGCTGGGACTGAAGCTTTCTTT
CDR3: CASSKDRAPQGAGTEAFF

J: TRBJ2-5
size: NA
D: TRBD2
V: TRBV10-3
DNA: TGTGCCATCAGTGAGTTCAAGACTAGCGGCCAAGAGACCCAGTACTTC
CDR3: CAISEFKTSGQETQYF

J: TRBJ2-5
size: NA
D: NA
V: TRBV6-5
DNA: TGTGCCAGCAGCCCCCTGGGCGGTGGCGGGGAGACCCAGTACTTC
CDR3: CASSPLGGGGETQYF

J: TRBJ2-1
size: NA
D: NA
V: TRBV7-9
DNA: TGTGCCTCCCACCGGAGTGGGTCCTACAATGAGCAGTTCTTC
CDR3: CASHRSGSYNEQFF

J: TRBJ2-5
size: NA
D: NA
V: TRBV19
DNA: TGTGCCAGTAGTACAGAACCGGGTCGGGAGACCCAGTACTTC
CDR3: CASSTEPGRETQYF

J: TRBJ1-2
size: NA
D: TRBD1
V: TRBV2
DNA: TGTGCCAGCCTCATCCCGGGACAGGGTCTAGATGGCTACACCTTC
CDR3: CASLIPGQGLDGYTF

J: TRBJ1-5
size: NA
D: TRBD1
V: TRBV6-6
DNA: TGTGCCAGCAGTCGCCGGGACAGAATTAGCAATCAGCCCCAGCATTTT
CDR3: CASSRRDRISNQPQHF

J: TRBJ1-1
size: NA
D: NA
V: TRBV5-6
DNA: TGTGCCAGCAGCTTCTATTGGGCGGAGACCACTGAAGCTTTCTTT
CDR3: CASSFYWAETTEAFF

J: TRBJ2-7
size: NA
D: TRBD2
V: TRBV7-3
DNA: TGTGCCAGCAGCATAGAACAACTAGCGGGAGGCTCCTACGAGCAGTACTTC
CDR3: CASSIEQLAGGSYEQYF

J: TRBJ2-1
size: NA
D: TRBD1
V: TRBV28
DNA: TGTGCCAGCATTTCGGACAGGGGACTGAATGAGCAGTTCTTC
CDR3: CASISDRGLNEQFF

J: TRBJ1-1
size: NA
D: TRBD1
V: TRBV6-6
DNA: TGTGCCAGCAGCCCGGACAGGGCGGCTGAAGCTTTCTTT
CDR3: CASSPDRAAEAFF

J: TRBJ2-1
size: NA
D: TRBD1
V: TRBV15
DNA: TGTGCCACTGACAGGGATAGAATCAATGAGCAGTTCTTC
CDR3: CATDRDRINEQFF

J: TRBJ2-1
size: once
D: TRBD2
V: TRBV5-1
DNA: TGCGCCAGCAGCGCGTTTCTAGCGGGTCCTGGGCGGGGTGAGCAGTTCTTC
CDR3: CASSAFLAGPGRGEQFF

J: TRBJ1-2
size: NA
D: NA
V: TRBV19
DNA: TGTGCCAGTAGTGAGACACGTACTAACTATGGCTACACCTTC
CDR3: CASSETRTNYGYTF

J: TRBJ2-1
size: NA
D: TRBD1
V: TRBV19
DNA: TGTGCCAGTAAAGGACAGGGGAGGGATGAGCAGTTCTTC
CDR3: CASKGQGRDEQFF

J: TRBJ2-2
size: NA
D: NA
V: TRBV7-8
DNA: TGTGCCAGCAGCAGCACACGTACCACCGGGGAGCTGTTTTTT
CDR3: CASSSTRTTGELFF

J: TRBJ1-6
size: NA
D: NA
V: TRBV4-1
DNA: TGCGCCAGCAGCCAAAGGCCGGGGGGGATTGGGAATTCACCCCTCCACTTT
CDR3: CASSQRPGGIGNSPLHF

J: TRBJ1-1
size: NA
D: NA
V: TRBV19
DNA: TGTGCCAGTAGTCATCAGACTGGAGGGAACACTGAAGCTTTCTTT
CDR3: CASSHQTGGNTEAFF

J: TRBJ2-1
size: NA
D: NA
V: TRBV28
DNA: TGTGCCAGCAGTACTTCCCGGGCCCGGGGGTACAATGAGCAGTTCTTC
CDR3: CASSTSRARGYNEQFF

J: TRBJ2-1
size: NA
D: NA
V: TRBV27
DNA: TGTGCCAGCAAAACAGGTCCTAGCTCCTACAATGAGCAGTTCTTC
CDR3: CASKTGPSSYNEQFF

J: TRBJ2-1
size: NA
D: TRBD2
V: TRBV7-3
DNA: TGTGCCAGCAGCTTAACGCCGACTAGCGGGAGTAATAATGAGCAGTTCTTC
CDR3: CASSLTPTSGSNNEQFF

J: TRBJ2-7
size: few
D: NA
V: TRBV6-5
DNA: TGTGCCAGCAGTTACTCGATTAACCAGGAGTTTGCGCAGTACTTC
CDR3: CASSYSINQEFAQYF

J: TRBJ2-3
size: NA
D: NA
V: TRBV5-6
DNA: TGTGCCAGCAGCTTTTTAGCGGGACAGAATACGCAGTATTTT
CDR3: CASSFLAGQNTQYF

J: TRBJ1-1
size: NA
D: TRBD1
V: TRBV30
DNA: TGTGCCAGCCGGGACAGGGCACCTCTGAACACTGAAGCTTTCTTT
CDR3: CASRDRAPLNTEAFF

J: TRBJ1-1
size: NA
D: TRBD1
V: TRBV7-2
DNA: TGTGCCAGCAGCTCGGAACAGGGGGTCACTGAAGCTTTCTTT
CDR3: CASSSEQGVTEAFF

J: TRBJ1-1
size: NA
D: NA
V: TRBV9
DNA: TGTGCCAGCAGCCAAAGAGGGGGGAACACTGAAGCTTTCTTT
CDR3: CASSQRGGNTEAFF

J: TRBJ1-3
size: NA
D: NA
V: TRBV5-1
DNA: TGCGCCAGCAGCCCCGCCGCGACAAGCTCTGGAAACACCATATATTTT
CDR3: CASSPAATSSGNTIYF

J: TRBJ2-7
size: NA
D: TRBD2
V: TRBV3-1/TRBV3-2
DNA: TGTGCCAGCAGCCCCCTTAGCGGGAGGCACTACGAGCAGTACTTC
CDR3: CASSPLSGRHYEQYF

J: TRBJ1-2
size: NA
D: NA
V: TRBV2
DNA: TGTGCCAGCTTCCCGGCGGGGGGAGGCTACACCTTC
CDR3: CASFPAGGGYTF

J: TRBJ1-2
size: NA
D: NA
V: TRBV24-1
DNA: TGTGCCACCAGTGTCTTAGGGAGGTCTCCTGGGGGCTACACCTTC
CDR3: CATSVLGRSPGGYTF